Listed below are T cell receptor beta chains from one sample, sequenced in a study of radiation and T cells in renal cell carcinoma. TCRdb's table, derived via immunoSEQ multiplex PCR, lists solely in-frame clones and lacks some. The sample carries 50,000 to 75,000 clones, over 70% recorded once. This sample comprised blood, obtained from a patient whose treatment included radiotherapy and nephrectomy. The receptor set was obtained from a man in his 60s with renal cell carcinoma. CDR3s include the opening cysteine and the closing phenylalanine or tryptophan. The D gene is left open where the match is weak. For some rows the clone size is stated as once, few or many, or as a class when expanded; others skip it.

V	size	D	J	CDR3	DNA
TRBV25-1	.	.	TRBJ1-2	CASSESGAQGIYGYTF	TGTGCCAGCAGTGAATCTGGTGCTCAGGGCATCTATGGCTACACCTTC
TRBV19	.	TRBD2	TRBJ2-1	CASTLTSGYYNEQFF	TGTGCCAGTACCTTGACTAGCGGGTATTACAATGAGCAGTTCTTC
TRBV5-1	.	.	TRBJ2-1	CASSLKNTETSYNEQFF	TGCGCCAGCAGCCTCAAAAATACTGAAACCTCCTACAATGAGCAGTTCTTC
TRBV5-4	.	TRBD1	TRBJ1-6	CASSLDRGESPLHF	TGTGCCAGCAGCTTGGACAGGGGCGAATCACCCCTCCACTTT
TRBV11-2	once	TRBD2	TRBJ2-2	CASSLTGGVGELFF	TGTGCCAGCAGCTTAACGGGAGGGGTCGGGGAGCTGTTTTTT
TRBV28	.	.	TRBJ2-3	CASSFRASTDTQYF	TGTGCCAGCAGTTTTCGAGCTAGCACAGATACGCAGTATTTT
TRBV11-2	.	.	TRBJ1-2	CASSLVPRNHGYTF	TGTGCCAGCAGCTTAGTCCCCAGAAATCATGGCTACACCTTC
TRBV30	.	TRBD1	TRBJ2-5	CAWSRTDRGTYF	TGTGCCTGGAGCAGGACAGACAGGGGAACTTACTTC
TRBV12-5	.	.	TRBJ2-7	CASGLVLGGEQYF	TGTGCTAGTGGTTTGGTACTGGGGGGCGAGCAGTACTTC
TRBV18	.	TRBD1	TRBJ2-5	CASSPLRTGGQETQYF	TGTGCCAGCTCACCATTAAGGACAGGGGGTCAAGAGACCCAGTACTTC
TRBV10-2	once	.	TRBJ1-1	CASRDTTDGNTEAFF	TGCGCCAGCAGGGACACCACGGACGGTAACACTGAAGCTTTCTTT
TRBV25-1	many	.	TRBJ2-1	CASSISVEQFF	TGTGCCAGTAGTATTTCGGTTGAGCAGTTCTTC
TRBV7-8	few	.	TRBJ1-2	CASSSFSGGANYGYTF	TGTGCCAGCAGCTCTTTCAGTGGAGGGGCTAACTATGGCTACACCTTC
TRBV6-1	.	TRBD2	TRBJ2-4	CASSEGLAGGVAKNIQYF	TGTGCCAGCAGTGAGGGACTAGCGGGAGGGGTAGCCAAAAACATTCAGTACTTC
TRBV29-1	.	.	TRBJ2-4	CSVRRGGQDIQYF	TGCAGCGTCAGAAGGGGAGGTCAGGACATTCAGTACTTC
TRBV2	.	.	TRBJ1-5	CASTRDTSNQPQHF	TGTGCCAGCACTAGGGACACAAGCAATCAGCCCCAGCATTTT
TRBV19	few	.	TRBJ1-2	CASSISLDGAGYTF	TGTGCCAGTAGTATTTCTTTGGACGGTGCAGGCTACACCTTC
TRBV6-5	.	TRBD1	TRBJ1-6	CASSFTGTGNSPLHF	TGTGCCAGCAGTTTTACCGGGACAGGGAATTCACCCCTCCACTTT
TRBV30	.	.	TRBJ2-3	CAWIHGGGGSTDTQYF	TGTGCCTGGATCCACGGAGGGGGGGGTAGCACAGATACGCAGTATTTT
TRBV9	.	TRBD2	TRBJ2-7	CASSVGGLAGLGEQYF	TGTGCCAGCAGCGTAGGGGGACTAGCGGGGCTCGGGGAGCAGTACTTC
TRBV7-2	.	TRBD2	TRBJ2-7	CASSLDGSGGVTEQYF	TGTGCCAGCAGCTTAGACGGCAGCGGGGGGGTGACTGAGCAGTACTTC
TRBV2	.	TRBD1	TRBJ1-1	CASSFPGQGHTEAFF	TGTGCCAGCAGTTTTCCGGGACAGGGCCACACTGAAGCTTTCTTT
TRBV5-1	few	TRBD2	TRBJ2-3	CASSGLAGISTDTQYF	TGCGCCAGCAGCGGACTAGCGGGTATCAGCACAGATACGCAGTATTTT
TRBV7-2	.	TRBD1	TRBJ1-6	CASSEGQDRSPLHF	TGTGCCAGCAGCGAAGGACAGGATCGTTCACCCCTCCACTTT
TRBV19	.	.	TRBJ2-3	CASTSTGMVSTDTQYF	TGTGCCAGTACTTCCACAGGGATGGTTTCCACAGATACGCAGTATTTT
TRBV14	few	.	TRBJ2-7	CASSPSSYEQYF	TGTGCCAGCAGCCCCTCCTCCTACGAGCAGTACTTC
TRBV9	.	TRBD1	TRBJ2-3	CASSVDRATDTQYF	TGTGCCAGCAGCGTTGACAGGGCTACAGATACGCAGTATTTT
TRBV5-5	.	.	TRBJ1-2	CASSPERSGGYTF	TGTGCCAGCAGCCCCGAGCGATCTGGAGGCTACACCTTC
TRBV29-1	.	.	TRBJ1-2	CSVETGGYTF	TGCAGCGTTGAGACTGGGGGCTACACCTTC
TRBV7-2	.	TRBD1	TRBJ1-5	CASSLWDSPNQPQHF	TGTGCCAGCAGCTTATGGGACAGCCCCAATCAGCCCCAGCATTTT
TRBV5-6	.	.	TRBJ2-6	CASNLGRVGANVLTF	TGTGCCAGCAACTTGGGACGCGTAGGGGCCAACGTCCTGACTTTC
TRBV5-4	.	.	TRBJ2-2	CASSSTRITGELFF	TGTGCCAGCAGCTCTACCAGGATCACCGGGGAGCTGTTTTTT
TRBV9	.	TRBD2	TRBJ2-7	CASSVTSGAENEQYF	TGTGCCAGCAGCGTCACTAGCGGGGCTGAAAACGAGCAGTACTTC
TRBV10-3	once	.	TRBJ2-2	CASNRAGRQDTGELFF	TGTGCCAGCAACCGGGCGGGAAGACAGGACACCGGGGAGCTGTTTTTT
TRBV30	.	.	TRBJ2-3	CAWSVSGASGFEYF	TGTGCCTGGAGTGTCTCGGGGGCGTCTGGGTTCGAGTATTTT
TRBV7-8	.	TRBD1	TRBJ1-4	CASSTRTGRDGEKLFF	TGTGCCAGCAGCACCCGGACAGGCCGCGATGGGGAAAAACTGTTTTTT
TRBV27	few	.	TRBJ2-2	CASSFIAPITGELFF	TGTGCCAGCAGTTTTATAGCGCCGATTACCGGGGAGCTGTTTTTT
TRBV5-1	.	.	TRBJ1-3	CASSLAVGHSGNTIYF	TGCGCCAGCAGCTTGGCAGTGGGACACTCTGGAAACACCATATATTTT
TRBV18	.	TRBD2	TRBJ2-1	CASSPPLAGGLDEQFF	TGTGCCAGCTCACCACCCCTCGCGGGGGGGCTAGATGAGCAGTTCTTC
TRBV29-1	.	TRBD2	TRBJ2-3	CSVDSREGTDTQYF	TGCAGCGTTGATTCGCGGGAGGGTACAGATACGCAGTATTTT
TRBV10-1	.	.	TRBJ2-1	CASSAGGQYNEQFF	TGCGCCAGCAGTGCTGGCGGCCAATACAATGAGCAGTTCTTC
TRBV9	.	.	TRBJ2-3	CASSVQAIGTDTQYF	TGTGCCAGCAGCGTCCAGGCCATCGGCACAGATACGCAGTATTTT
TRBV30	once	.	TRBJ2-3	CAWTIGGDTQYF	TGTGCCTGGACAATCGGGGGCGATACGCAGTATTTT
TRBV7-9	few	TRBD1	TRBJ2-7	CASSQDWGQGNYEQYF	TGTGCCAGCAGCCAAGACTGGGGACAGGGAAACTACGAGCAGTACTTC
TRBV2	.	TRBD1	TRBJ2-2	CASSESDRGTGELFF	TGTGCCAGCAGTGAAAGCGACAGGGGAACCGGGGAGCTGTTTTTT
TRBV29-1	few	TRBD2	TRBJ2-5	CSVSRGGETQYF	TGCAGCGTTTCCCGGGGGGGAGAGACCCAGTACTTC
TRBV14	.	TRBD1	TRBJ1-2	CASSQAGGAYGYTF	TGTGCCAGCAGCCAAGCAGGGGGCGCTTATGGCTACACCTTC
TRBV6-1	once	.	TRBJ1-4	CASSERGANEKLFF	TGTGCCAGCAGTGAGAGGGGCGCAAATGAAAAACTGTTTTTT
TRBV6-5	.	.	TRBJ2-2	CASGARNTGELFF	TGTGCCAGCGGGGCCAGGAACACCGGGGAGCTGTTTTTT
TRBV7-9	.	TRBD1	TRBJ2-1	CAIVTGTYNEQFF	TGTGCCATCGTGACAGGGACATACAATGAGCAGTTCTTC
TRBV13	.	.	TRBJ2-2	CASSLYGNTNTGELFF	TGTGCCAGCAGCCTGTATGGGAATACGAACACCGGGGAGCTGTTTTTT
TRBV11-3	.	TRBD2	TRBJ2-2	CASSLDIGKRGYTGELFF	TGTGCCAGCAGCTTAGATATCGGAAAGCGGGGATACACCGGGGAGCTGTTTTTT
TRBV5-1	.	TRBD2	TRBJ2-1	CASSLRTSGGNNEQFF	TGCGCCAGCAGCTTACGGACTAGCGGGGGAAACAATGAGCAGTTCTTC
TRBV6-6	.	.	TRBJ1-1	CASSYSRPANTEAFF	TGTGCCAGCAGTTACTCCCGACCAGCCAACACTGAAGCTTTCTTT
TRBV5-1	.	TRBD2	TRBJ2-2	CASSPTSGGAGGELFF	TGCGCCAGCAGCCCCACTAGCGGGGGGGCCGGCGGGGAGCTGTTTTTT
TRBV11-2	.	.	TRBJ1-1	CASSPMGAGEAFF	TGTGCCAGCAGCCCCATGGGTGCAGGGGAAGCTTTCTTT
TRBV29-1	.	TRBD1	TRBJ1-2	CSVEDLGGGVDYGYTF	TGCAGCGTTGAAGATCTAGGAGGGGGCGTGGACTATGGCTACACCTTC
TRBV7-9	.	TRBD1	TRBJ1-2	CASSLGTGPANYGYTF	TGTGCCAGCAGCTTGGGGACAGGGCCAGCTAACTATGGCTACACCTTC
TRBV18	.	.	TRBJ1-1	CASSPPEGATEAFF	TGTGCCAGCTCACCCCCCGAGGGTGCTACTGAAGCTTTCTTT
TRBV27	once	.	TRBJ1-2	CASSLRGENGYTF	TGTGCCAGCAGTTTAAGGGGAGAGAACGGCTACACCTTC